This entry describes one TCR beta chain. Its antigen remains unidentified. This specimen comes from a study of T cell repertoires in cytomegalovirus infection. Each CDR3 protein is one row after TCRdb ran MiXCR on the reads. The repertoire holds 680,000 or so distinct CDR3 sequences, with roughly 33% as singletons. CDR3 length: 13 amino acids. Germline V gives CDR1 MNHEY, CDR2 SVGEGT. V was pared by 5 bases and J by 4 bases, with 10 bases between. The V call is TRBV6-2 or TRBV6-3, the J call TRBJ2-3; D gene uncertain. The TCR originated in a human donor in good health (CMV status not recorded). Some clones in this sample may be carry-over from other donors' samples. The specimen comprised cultured PBMCs, sampled from culture after CMV antigen stimulation. The CDR3 DNA reads as TGTGCCAGCAGTGAATTGCAGCCAGATACGCAGTATTTT. Encoded protein: CASSELQPDTQYF.